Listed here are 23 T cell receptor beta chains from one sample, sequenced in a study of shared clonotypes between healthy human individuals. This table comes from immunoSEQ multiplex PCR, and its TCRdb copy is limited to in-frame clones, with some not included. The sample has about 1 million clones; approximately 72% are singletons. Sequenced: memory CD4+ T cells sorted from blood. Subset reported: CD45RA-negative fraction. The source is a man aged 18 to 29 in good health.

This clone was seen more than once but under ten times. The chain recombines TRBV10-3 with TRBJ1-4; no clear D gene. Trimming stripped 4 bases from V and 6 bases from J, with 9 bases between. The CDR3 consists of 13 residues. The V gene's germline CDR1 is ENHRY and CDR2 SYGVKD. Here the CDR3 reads CAISGSRDEKLFF. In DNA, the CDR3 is TGTGCCATCAGTGGGAGCCGGGATGAAAAACTGTTTTTT.

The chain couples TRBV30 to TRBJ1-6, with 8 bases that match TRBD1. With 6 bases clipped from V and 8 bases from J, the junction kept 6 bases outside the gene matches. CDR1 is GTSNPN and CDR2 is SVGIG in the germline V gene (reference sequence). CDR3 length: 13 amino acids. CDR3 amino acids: CACGQGMDSPLHF. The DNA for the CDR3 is TGTGCCTGCGGACAGGGAATGGATTCACCCCTCCACTTT. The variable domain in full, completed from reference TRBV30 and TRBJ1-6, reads SQTIHQWPATLVQPVGSPLSLECTVEGTSNPNLYWYRQAAGRGLQLLFYSVGIGQISSEVPQNLSASRPQDRQFILSSKKLLLSDSGFYLCACGQGMDSPLHFGNGTRLTVT.

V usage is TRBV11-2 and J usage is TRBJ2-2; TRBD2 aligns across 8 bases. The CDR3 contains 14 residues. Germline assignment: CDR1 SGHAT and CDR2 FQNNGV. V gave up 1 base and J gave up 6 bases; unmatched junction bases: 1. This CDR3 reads CASSLGLAPGELFF. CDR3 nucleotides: TGTGCCAGCAGCTTAGGACTAGCGCCCGGGGAGCTGTTTTTT.

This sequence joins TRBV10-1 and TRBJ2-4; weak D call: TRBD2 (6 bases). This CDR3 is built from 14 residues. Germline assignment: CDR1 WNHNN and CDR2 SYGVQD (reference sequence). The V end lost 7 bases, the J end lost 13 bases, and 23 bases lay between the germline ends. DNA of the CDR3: TGCGCCAGCACTCGGGACTCCTCCCGTAAGGGCCAGTACTTC. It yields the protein CASTRDSSRKGQYF.

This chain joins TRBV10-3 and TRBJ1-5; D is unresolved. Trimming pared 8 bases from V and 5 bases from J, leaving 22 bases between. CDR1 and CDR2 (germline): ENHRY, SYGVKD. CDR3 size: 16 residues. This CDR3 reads CAIGANPGPTDQPQHF. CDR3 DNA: TGTGCCATCGGAGCCAACCCCGGACCGACGGATCAGCCCCAGCATTTT.

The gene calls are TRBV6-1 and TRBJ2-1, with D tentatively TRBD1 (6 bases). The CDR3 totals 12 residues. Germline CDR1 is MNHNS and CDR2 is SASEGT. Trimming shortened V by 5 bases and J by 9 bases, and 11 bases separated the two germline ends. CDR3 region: CASSTGWSEQFF. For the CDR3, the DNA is TGTGCCAGCAGTACAGGGTGGAGTGAGCAGTTCTTC.

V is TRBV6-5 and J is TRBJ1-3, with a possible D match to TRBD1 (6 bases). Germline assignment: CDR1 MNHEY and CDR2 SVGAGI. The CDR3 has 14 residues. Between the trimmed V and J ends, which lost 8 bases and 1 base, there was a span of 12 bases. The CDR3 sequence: CASGRGLSGNTIYF. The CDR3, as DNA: TGTGCCAGCGGCAGGGGCCTTTCTGGAAACACCATATATTTT.

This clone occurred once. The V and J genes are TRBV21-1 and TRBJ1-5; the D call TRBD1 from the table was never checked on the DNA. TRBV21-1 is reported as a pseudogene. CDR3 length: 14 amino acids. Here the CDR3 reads CASSTQGAGQPQHF. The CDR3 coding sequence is TGTGCCAGCAGCACACAGGGGGCTGGTCAGCCCCAGCATTTT.

The CDR3 loop reads CASSLASLAGETQYF. The CDR3 DNA is TGTGCCAGCAGCTTAGCGTCCCTGGCCGGGGAGACCCAGTACTTC. The genes are TRBV7-9 and TRBJ2-5; D ambiguous. Germline CDR1 and CDR2: SEHNR and FQNEAQ (reference sequence). This CDR3 spans 15 amino acids. V lost 0 bases and J lost 5, with 13 bases in between.

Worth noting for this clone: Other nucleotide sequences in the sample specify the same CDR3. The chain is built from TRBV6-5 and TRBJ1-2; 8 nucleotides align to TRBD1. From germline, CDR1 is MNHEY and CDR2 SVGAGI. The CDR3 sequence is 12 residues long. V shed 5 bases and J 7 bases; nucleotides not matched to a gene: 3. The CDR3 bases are TGTGCCAGCAGTCCACAGGGGGGTGGCTACACCTTC. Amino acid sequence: CASSPQGGGYTF.

CDR3 nucleotides: TGTGCCAGCTTCGAAGGCGGGAACTATGGCTACACCTTC. Protein product: CASFEGGNYGYTF. V is TRBV6-1 and J is TRBJ1-2, with D unclear. V dropped 8 bases and J dropped 2 bases, with 12 bases sitting between them. The CDR3 has 13 residues. Looked up from germline, CDR1 is MNHNS and CDR2 is SASEGT.

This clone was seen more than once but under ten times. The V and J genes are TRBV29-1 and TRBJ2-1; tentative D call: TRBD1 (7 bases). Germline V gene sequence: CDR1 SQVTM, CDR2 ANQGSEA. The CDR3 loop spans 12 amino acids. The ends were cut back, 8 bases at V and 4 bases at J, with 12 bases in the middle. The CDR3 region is CSIRGDYNEQFF. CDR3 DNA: TGCAGCATCAGGGGGGATTACAATGAGCAGTTCTTC.

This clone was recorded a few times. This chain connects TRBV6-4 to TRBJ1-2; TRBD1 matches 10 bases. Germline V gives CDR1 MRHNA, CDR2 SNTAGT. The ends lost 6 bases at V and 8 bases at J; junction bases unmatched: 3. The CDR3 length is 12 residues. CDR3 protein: CASRGQGSGYTF. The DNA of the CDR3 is TGTGCCAGCAGGGGACAGGGGAGCGGCTACACCTTC.

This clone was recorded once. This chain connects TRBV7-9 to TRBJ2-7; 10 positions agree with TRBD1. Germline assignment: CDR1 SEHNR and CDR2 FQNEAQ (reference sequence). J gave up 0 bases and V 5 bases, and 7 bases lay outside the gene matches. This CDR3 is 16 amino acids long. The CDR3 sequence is CASSDVGQGSSYEQYF. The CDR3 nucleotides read TGTGCCAGCAGCGATGTGGGACAGGGGTCCTCCTACGAGCAGTACTTC.

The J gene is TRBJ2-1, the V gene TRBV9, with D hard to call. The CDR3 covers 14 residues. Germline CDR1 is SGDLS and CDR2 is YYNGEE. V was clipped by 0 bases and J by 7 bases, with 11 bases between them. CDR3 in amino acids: CASSVGSLRNEQFF. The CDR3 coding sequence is TGTGCCAGCAGCGTAGGTTCCCTAAGGAATGAGCAGTTCTTC.

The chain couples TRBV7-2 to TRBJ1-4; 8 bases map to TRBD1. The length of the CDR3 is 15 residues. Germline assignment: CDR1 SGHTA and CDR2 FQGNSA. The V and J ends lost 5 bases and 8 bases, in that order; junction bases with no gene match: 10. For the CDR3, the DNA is TGTGCCAGCAGCAAAGACAGGGGACTAGAAGAAAAACTGTTTTTT. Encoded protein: CASSKDRGLEEKLFF.

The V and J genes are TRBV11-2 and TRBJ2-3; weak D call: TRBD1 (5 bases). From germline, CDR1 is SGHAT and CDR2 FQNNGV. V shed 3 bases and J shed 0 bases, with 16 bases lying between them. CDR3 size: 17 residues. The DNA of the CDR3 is TGTGCCAGCAGCTTCTCTATCTGGGCAGGGAGCACAGATACGCAGTATTTT. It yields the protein CASSFSIWAGSTDTQYF.

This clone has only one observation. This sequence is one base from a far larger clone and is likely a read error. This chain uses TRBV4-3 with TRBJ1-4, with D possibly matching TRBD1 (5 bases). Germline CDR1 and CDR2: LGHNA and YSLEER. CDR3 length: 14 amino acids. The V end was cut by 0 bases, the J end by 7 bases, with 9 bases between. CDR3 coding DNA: TGCGCCAGCAGCCAAGATAGGGGATTTGAAAAACTGTTTTTT. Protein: CASSQDRGFEKLFF.

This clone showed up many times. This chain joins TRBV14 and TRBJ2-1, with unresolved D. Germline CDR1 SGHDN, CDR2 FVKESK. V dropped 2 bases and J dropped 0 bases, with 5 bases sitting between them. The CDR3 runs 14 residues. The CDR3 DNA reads TGTGCCAGCAGCCAATCGATCTCCTACAATGAGCAGTTCTTC. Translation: CASSQSISYNEQFF.

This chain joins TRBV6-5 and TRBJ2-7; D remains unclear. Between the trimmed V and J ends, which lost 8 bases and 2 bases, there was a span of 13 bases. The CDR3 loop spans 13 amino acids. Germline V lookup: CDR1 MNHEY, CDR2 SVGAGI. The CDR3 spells CASGQAIPYEQYF. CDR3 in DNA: TGTGCCAGCGGGCAGGCAATCCCCTACGAGCAGTACTTC.

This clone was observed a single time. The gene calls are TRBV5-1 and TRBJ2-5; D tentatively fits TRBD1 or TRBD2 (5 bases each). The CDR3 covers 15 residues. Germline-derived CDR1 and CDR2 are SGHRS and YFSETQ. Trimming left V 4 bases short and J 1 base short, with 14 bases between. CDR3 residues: CASSPGTVGQETQYF. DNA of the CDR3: TGCGCCAGCAGCCCCGGGACGGTGGGCCAAGAGACCCAGTACTTC.

The CDR3 here is CASSSPGTSEETQYF. Here the CDR3 DNA reads TGCGCCAGCAGCTCTCCCGGGACTAGCGAGGAGACCCAGTACTTC. This sequence joins TRBV4-1 and TRBJ2-5, with 10 bases fitting TRBD2. The CDR3 totals 15 residues. CDR1 and CDR2 (germline): MGHRA, YSYEKL. V gave up 5 bases and J gave up 5 bases; unmatched junction bases: 8.

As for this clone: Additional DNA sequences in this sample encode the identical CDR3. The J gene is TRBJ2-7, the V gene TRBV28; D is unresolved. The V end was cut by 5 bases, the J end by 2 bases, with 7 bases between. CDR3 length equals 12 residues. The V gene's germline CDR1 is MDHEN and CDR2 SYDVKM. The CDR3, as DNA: TGTGCCAGCAGTCCTCCCGCCTACGAGCAGTACTTC. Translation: CASSPPAYEQYF.